This T cell receptor beta chain was captured by sequencing in a study of shared clonotypes between healthy human individuals. Sequenced by immunoSEQ multiplex PCR; TCRdb stores in-frame clones only, minus some. The sample consists of millions of clones, over 85% of them appearing once. Trimming removed 5 bases at V and 4 bases at J, with 15 bases between. This CDR3 contains 15 residues. The germline V gene has CDR1 SGHNT and CDR2 YYREEE (reference sequence). In the CD4+ fraction, cells were divided into CD45RA+ naive and CD45RA-negative memory subsets. The source is a young man in good health. The chain couples TRBV5-4 to TRBJ1-4, with a weak D call TRBD1 (5 bases). The sequencing input was naive CD4+ T cells sorted from blood. Subset meaning: CD45RA+ positively selected. This CDR3 is CASSLIDRDNEKLFF. CDR3 nucleotides: TGTGCCAGCAGTCTTATTGACAGAGATAATGAAAAACTGTTTTTT.